This TCR beta chain was found in a study of OX40 agonist ivuxolimab in advanced cancers. Study-wide background: Participants could have had prior anti-PD-1, anti-PD-L1 or anti-CTLA-4 therapy, and approximately 40% had some.

CDR3 length: 16 residues. Some clones are missing from TCRdb's copy, which holds only in-frame ones; the method was immunoSEQ multiplex PCR. The sample lists 53,000 or so clones, more than 75% occurring once. The source material was CD4+ or CD8+ T cells sorted from blood, sampled in a trial of the OX40 agonist ivuxolimab. This receptor was taken from an adult with an advanced solid tumor such as melanoma, head and neck, liver or kidney cancer. The rearrangement joins TRBV21-1 to TRBJ1-5; the D call TRBD1 from the table was never checked on the DNA. TRBV21-1 is given as a pseudogene. CDR3 protein: CASSTLDRVGNQPQHF. CDR3 coding DNA: TGTGCCAGCAGCACCTTAGACAGGGTCGGGAATCAGCCCCAGCATTTT.